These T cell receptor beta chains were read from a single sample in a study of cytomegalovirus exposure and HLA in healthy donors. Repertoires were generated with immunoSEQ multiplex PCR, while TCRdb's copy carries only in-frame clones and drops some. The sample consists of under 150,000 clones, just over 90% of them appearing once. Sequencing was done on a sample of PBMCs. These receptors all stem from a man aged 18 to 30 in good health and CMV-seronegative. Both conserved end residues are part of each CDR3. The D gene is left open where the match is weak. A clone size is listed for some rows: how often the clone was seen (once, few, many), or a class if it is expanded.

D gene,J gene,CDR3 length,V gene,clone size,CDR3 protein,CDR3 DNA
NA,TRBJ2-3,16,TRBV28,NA,CASSPRLAGITDTQYF,TGTGCCAGCAGTCCCCGCTTGGCAGGGATCACAGATACGCAGTATTTT
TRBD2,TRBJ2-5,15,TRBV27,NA,CASSTTTSGEKTQYF,TGTGCCAGCAGTACGACGACTAGCGGGGAAAAGACCCAGTACTTC
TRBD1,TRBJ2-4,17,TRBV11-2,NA,CASSLAQTGVAKNIQYF,TGTGCCAGCAGCTTAGCGCAAACAGGGGTGGCCAAAAACATTCAGTACTTC
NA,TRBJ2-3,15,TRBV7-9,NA,CASSLLWRSTDTQYF,TGTGCCAGCAGCTTGTTGTGGAGATCCACAGATACGCAGTATTTT
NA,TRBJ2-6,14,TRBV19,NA,CASKGSSGANVLTF,TGTGCCAGTAAAGGGAGCTCTGGGGCCAACGTCCTGACTTTC
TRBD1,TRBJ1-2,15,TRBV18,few,CASSPPPGQTYGYTF,TGTGCCAGCTCACCACCTCCGGGACAGACCTATGGCTACACCTTC
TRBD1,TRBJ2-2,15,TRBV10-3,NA,CAIGMDRPNTGELFF,TGTGCCATCGGGATGGACAGGCCGAACACCGGGGAGCTGTTTTTT
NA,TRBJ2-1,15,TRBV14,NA,CASSQDPGSYNEQFF,TGTGCCAGCAGCCAAGATCCAGGCTCCTACAATGAGCAGTTCTTC
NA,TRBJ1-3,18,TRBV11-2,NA,CASSLNPGQGLSGNTIYF,TGTGCCAGCAGCTTAAATCCGGGGCAGGGACTCTCTGGAAACACCATATATTTT
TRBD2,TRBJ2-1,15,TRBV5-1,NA,CASSLAGGGHNEQFF,TGCGCCAGCAGCTTAGCGGGAGGGGGGCACAATGAGCAGTTCTTC
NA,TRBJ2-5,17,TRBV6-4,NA,CASSLRGGPTNQETQYF,TGTGCCAGCAGCCTTAGGGGGGGGCCGACCAATCAAGAGACCCAGTACTTC
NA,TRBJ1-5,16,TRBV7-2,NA,CASSLGGSISNQPQHF,TGTGCCAGCAGCTTAGGAGGGTCTATTAGCAATCAGCCCCAGCATTTT
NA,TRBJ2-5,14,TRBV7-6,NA,CASSLDRGQETQYF,TGTGCCAGCAGCTTAGATAGGGGACAAGAGACCCAGTACTTC
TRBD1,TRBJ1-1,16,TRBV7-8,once,CASSLVRGQMNTEAFF,TGTGCCAGCAGCTTAGTGCGGGGACAGATGAACACTGAAGCTTTCTTT
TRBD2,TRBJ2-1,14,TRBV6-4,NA,CASSDSKGGDEQFF,TGTGCCAGCAGTGACTCGAAGGGAGGGGATGAGCAGTTCTTC
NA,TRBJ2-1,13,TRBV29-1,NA,CSVGGELYNEQFF,TGCAGCGTGGGGGGAGAACTTTACAATGAGCAGTTCTTC
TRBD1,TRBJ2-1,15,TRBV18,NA,CASSQTGVIANEQFF,TGTGCCAGCTCACAGACAGGGGTTATTGCCAATGAGCAGTTCTTC
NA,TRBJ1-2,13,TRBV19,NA,CASSIGQYYGYTF,TGTGCCAGTAGTATAGGGCAGTACTATGGCTACACCTTC
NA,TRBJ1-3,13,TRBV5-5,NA,CASSRGDGNTIYF,TGTGCCAGCAGCCGGGGGGATGGAAACACCATATATTTT
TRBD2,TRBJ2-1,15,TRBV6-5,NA,CASSYSGLAYNEQFF,TGTGCCAGCAGTTACTCGGGACTAGCCTACAATGAGCAGTTCTTC
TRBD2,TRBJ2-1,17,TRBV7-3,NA,CASSLAGGTSGYNEQFF,TGTGCCAGCAGCTTAGCGGGGGGTACGTCAGGCTACAATGAGCAGTTCTTC
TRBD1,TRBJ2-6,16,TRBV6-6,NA,CASSLDRASGANVLTF,TGTGCCAGCAGTTTGGACAGGGCCTCTGGGGCCAACGTCCTGACTTTC
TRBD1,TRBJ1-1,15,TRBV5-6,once,CASRADYRGNTEAFF,TGTGCCAGCAGGGCGGATTACAGGGGTAACACTGAAGCTTTCTTT
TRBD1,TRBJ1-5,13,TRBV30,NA,CAWNTGVHQPQHF,TGTGCCTGGAACACAGGGGTCCATCAGCCCCAGCATTTT
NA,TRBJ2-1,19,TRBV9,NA,CASSVDVLWGGAPGNEQFF,TGTGCCAGCAGCGTAGATGTGTTATGGGGGGGCGCGCCTGGGAATGAGCAGTTCTTC